This TCR beta chain comes out of a study of blood T cell repertoires in COVID-19. J lost 7 bases, V lost 6 bases, and 10 bases had no gene match. The CDR3 runs to 15 residues. Germline V CDR1 and CDR2: LGHDT, YNNKEL (reference sequence). The data were produced by immunoSEQ multiplex PCR, yet TCRdb's version contains in-frame clones alone and is incomplete. The profile shows about 280,000 clones, roughly 80% of them singletons. This TCR was sampled from a woman between 50 and 59 years old who had recovered from COVID-19. The specimen was peripheral blood. This chain links TRBV3-1 (or the pseudogene TRBV3-2) with TRBJ2-2; TRBD1 matches at 8 bases. CDR3 nucleotides: TGTGCCAGCAGTCGGACAGGGCCGGGGGACGGGGAGCTGTTTTTT. Translation gives CASSRTGPGDGELFF.